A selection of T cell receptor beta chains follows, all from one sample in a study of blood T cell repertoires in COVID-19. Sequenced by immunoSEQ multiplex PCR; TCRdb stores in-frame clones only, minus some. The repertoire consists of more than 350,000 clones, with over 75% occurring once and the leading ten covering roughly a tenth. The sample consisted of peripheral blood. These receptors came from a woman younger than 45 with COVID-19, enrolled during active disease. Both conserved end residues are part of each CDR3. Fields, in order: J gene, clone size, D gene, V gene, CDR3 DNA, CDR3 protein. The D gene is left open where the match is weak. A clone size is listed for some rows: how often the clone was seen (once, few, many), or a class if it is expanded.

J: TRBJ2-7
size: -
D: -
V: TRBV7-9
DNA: TGTGCCAGCAGCTTTTTTGCGGAAGGCGAGCAGTACTTC
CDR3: CASSFFAEGEQYF

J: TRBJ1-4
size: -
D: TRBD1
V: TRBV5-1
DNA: TGCGCCAGCAGCTCGGACAGGATGGCGGTCGGTGAAAAACTGTTTTTT
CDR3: CASSSDRMAVGEKLFF

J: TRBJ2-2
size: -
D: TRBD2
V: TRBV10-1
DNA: TGCGCCACCACGTCGGGAGCGGGATCGAACACCGGGGAGCTGTTTTTT
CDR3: CATTSGAGSNTGELFF

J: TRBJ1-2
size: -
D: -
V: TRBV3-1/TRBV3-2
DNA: TGTGCCAGCAGCCTCGGCCAGGCTTCCTATGGCTACACCTTC
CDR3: CASSLGQASYGYTF

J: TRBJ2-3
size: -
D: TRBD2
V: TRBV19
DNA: TGTGCCAGTAGTATACAGGGAGGGCCGAGCACAGATACGCAGTATTTT
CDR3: CASSIQGGPSTDTQYF

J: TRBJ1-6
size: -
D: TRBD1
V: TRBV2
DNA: TGTGCCAGCAGTCGGGGGACAGGGGGCTCCTATAATTCACCCCTCCACTTT
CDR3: CASSRGTGGSYNSPLHF

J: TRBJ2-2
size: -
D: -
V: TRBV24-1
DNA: TGTGCCACCAGTGACCGCCACAGGGTTACCGGGGAGCTGTTTTTT
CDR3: CATSDRHRVTGELFF

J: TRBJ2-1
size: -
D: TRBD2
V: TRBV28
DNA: TGTGCCAGCAGTTCCAGCGGGAGAATCACCAATGAGCAGTTCTTC
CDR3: CASSSSGRITNEQFF

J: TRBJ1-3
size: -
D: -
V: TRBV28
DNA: TGTGCCAGCAGTTTATTCGGGGTAACCTCTGGAAACACCATATATTTT
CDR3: CASSLFGVTSGNTIYF

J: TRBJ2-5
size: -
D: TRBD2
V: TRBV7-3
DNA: TGTGCCAGCAGCTTAGCGGGAGGGGGCGGGACCCAGTACTTC
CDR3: CASSLAGGGGTQYF

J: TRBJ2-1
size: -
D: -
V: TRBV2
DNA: TGTGCCAGCAGTGAAAGGGGCGCTGGGCCCTACAATGAGCAGTTCTTC
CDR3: CASSERGAGPYNEQFF

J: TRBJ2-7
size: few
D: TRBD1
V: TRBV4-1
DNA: TGCGCCAGCAGCCCCCCGGACAGGGTGTCCGAGCAGTACTTC
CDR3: CASSPPDRVSEQYF

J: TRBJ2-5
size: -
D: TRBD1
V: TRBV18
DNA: TGTGCCAGCTCCCCCGGGACAGGGAAAGAGACCCAGTACTTC
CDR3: CASSPGTGKETQYF

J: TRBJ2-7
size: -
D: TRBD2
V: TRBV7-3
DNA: TGTGCCAGCAGCTTAAACGGCGGGAGCGGCTCCTACGAGCAGTACTTC
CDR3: CASSLNGGSGSYEQYF

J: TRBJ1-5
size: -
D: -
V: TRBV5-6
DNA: TGTGCCAGCAGCTCGGAGGGTGTCGTTCGGCAGCCCCAGCATTTT
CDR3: CASSSEGVVRQPQHF

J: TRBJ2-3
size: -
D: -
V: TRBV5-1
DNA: TGCGCCAGCAGCTTGCACAGGGCGAGAGATACGCAGTATTTT
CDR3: CASSLHRARDTQYF

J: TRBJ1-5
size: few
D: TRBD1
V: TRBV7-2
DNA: TGTGCCAGCAGCTTAGTTGGGTCAGGGGGACAGCCCCAGCATTTT
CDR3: CASSLVGSGGQPQHF

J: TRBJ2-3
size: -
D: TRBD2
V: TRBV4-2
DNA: TGTGCCAGCAGCCAAGGTAGCGGGGTAACAGATACGCAGTATTTT
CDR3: CASSQGSGVTDTQYF

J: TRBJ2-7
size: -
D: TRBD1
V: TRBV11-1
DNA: TGTGCCAGCAGCGCCGCCGGGACAGCAGAATACGAGCAGTACTTC
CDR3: CASSAAGTAEYEQYF

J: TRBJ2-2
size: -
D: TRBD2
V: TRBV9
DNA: TGTGCCAGCAGCGTAGACCCTAGCGGGAGAGCGCTCGGGGAGCTGTTTTTT
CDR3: CASSVDPSGRALGELFF

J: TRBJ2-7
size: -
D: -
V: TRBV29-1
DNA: TGCAGCGTTGTAAACGAGCCTAACTCCTACGAGCAGTACTTC
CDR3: CSVVNEPNSYEQYF

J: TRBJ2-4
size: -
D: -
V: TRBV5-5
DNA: TGTGCCAGCAGCTTGGCCGTCGTAGGAGGGATTGAGGCCAAAAACATTCAGTACTTC
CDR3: CASSLAVVGGIEAKNIQYF

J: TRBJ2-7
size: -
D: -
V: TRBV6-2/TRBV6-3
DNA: TGTGCCAGCAGTTCGGACACCTACGAGCAGTACTTC
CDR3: CASSSDTYEQYF

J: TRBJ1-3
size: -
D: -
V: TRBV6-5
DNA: TGTGCCAGCAGTTACGAGGTTAGCTCTGGAAACACCATATATTTT
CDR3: CASSYEVSSGNTIYF

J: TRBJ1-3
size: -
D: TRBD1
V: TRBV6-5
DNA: TGTGCCAGCAGCCAAACAGGGGGCTCCGGAAACACCATATATTTT
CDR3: CASSQTGGSGNTIYF

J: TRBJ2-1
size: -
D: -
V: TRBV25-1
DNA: TGTGCCAGCAGTGCGGCAGGGCCTGGTGAGCAGTTCTTC
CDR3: CASSAAGPGEQFF

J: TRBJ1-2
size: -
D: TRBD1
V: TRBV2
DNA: TGTGCCAGCAGCGGACGGACAGGGAATTATGGCTACACCTTC
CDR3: CASSGRTGNYGYTF

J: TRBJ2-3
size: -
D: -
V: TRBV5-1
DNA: TGCGCCAGCAGCCCCATAGCGGCAGATACGCAGTATTTT
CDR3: CASSPIAADTQYF

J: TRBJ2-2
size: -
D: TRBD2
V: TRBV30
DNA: TGTGCCTGGAGTGTGACGGCGGGAGAAGGGCTGTTTTTT
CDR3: CAWSVTAGEGLFF

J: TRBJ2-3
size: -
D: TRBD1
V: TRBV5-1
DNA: TGCGCCAGCAGCCGGACAGGGGGCGCAGATACGCAGTATTTT
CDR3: CASSRTGGADTQYF

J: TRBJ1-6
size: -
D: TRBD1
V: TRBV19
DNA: TGTGCCAGTAGACCACCCGGGACAGGGAATTCACCCCTCCACTTT
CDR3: CASRPPGTGNSPLHF

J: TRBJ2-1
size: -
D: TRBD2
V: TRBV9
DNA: TGTGCCAGCAGCGTAGGACTAGCGGAATTCTACAATGAGCAGTTCTTC
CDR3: CASSVGLAEFYNEQFF

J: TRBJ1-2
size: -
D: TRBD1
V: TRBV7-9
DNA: TGTGCCAGCAGCTCACAGGGGGCCAATGGCTACACCTTC
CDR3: CASSSQGANGYTF

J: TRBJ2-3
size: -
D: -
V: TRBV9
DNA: TGTGCCAGCAGCGCCACGGGACATGCAAACACAGATACGCAGTATTTT
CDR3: CASSATGHANTDTQYF

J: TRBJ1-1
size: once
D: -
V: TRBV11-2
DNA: TGTGCCAGCAGCGCGGTGACAGCTAACACTGAAGCTTTCTTT
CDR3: CASSAVTANTEAFF

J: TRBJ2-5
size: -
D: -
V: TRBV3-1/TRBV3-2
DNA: TGTGCCAGCAGCCAAGTAGGGGCCCGGAGCTTACTGCCGCAAGAGACCCAGTACTTC
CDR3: CASSQVGARSLLPQETQYF

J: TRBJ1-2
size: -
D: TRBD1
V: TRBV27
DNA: TGTGCCAGCACGACGGGGGACAGGGTCTACACCTTC
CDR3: CASTTGDRVYTF

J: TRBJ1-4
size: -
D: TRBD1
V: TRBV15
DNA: TGTGCCACCGACTCCGGGGTGGACAGGAAAAATGAAAAACTGTTTTTT
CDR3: CATDSGVDRKNEKLFF

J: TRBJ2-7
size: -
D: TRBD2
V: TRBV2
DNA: TGTGCCAGCAAGGGAGGGAGAAGCTACGAGCAGTACTTC
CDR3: CASKGGRSYEQYF